This is a list of T cell receptor beta chains from one sample in a study of T cells in Graves' hyperthyroidism and ophthalmopathy. TCRdb itself ran the multiplex PCR reads through MiXCR, one entry per CDR3 protein. The table includes some 600,000 distinct CDR3 sequences, about half detected once. Sequences were obtained from peripheral blood or thyroid tissue (not recorded which). The receptors shown here come from a young woman with Graves' hyperthyroidism. Each CDR3 is given with its conserved first and last residue. A D gene is named only where the DNA matches it firmly. Clone sizes are given selectively: once, few, many, or a class where the clone is expanded.

.	TRBV2	.	TRBJ2-5	CARVFPQYF	TGTGCTAGAGTTTTCCCCCAGTACTTC
few	TRBV29-1	.	TRBJ1-4	CSVSGPEWGGEKLFF	TGCAGCGTTTCGGGCCCGGAGTGGGGGGGTGAAAAACTGTTTTTT
.	TRBV15	.	TRBJ1-2	CATSSQVGNYGYTF	TGTGCCACCAGCAGCCAGGTCGGGAACTATGGCTACACCTTC
.	TRBV20-1	.	TRBJ2-7	CSARDWTDTYEQYF	TGCAGTGCTAGAGATTGGACAGATACCTACGAGCAGTACTTC
many	TRBV7-9	.	TRBJ1-6	CASSFRENSPLHF	TGTGCCAGCAGCTTTCGGGAAAATTCACCCCTCCACTTT
few	TRBV6-5	.	TRBJ2-6	CASRVGRRVAGANVLTF	TGTGCCAGCAGAGTCGGACGGCGGGTAGCGGGGGCCAACGTCCTGACTTTC
many	TRBV7-9	.	TRBJ2-5	CASSRTDQETQYF	TGTGCCAGCAGCAGGACGGATCAAGAGACCCAGTACTTC
many	TRBV7-2	.	TRBJ1-2	CASSLGGDDSRRSYTF	TGTGCCAGCAGCTTGGGCGGGGACGACTCGCGGCGGAGTTACACCTTC
.	TRBV19	TRBD1	TRBJ1-2	CASSHGQGTYGYTF	TGTGCCAGTAGTCACGGACAGGGAACCTATGGCTACACCTTC
few	TRBV7-8	TRBD1	TRBJ1-6	CAWNRQGRSPLHF	TGTGCCTGGAATCGACAGGGGAGGTCACCCCTCCACTTT
many	TRBV24-1	TRBD1	TRBJ2-7	CATSDTGTAEPYEQYF	TGTGCCACCAGTGACACCGGGACAGCCGAACCCTACGAGCAGTACTTC
few	TRBV2	TRBD1	TRBJ2-7	CASTLRSGQAYEQYF	TGTGCCAGCACCCTGCGTTCGGGACAGGCCTACGAGCAGTACTTC
.	TRBV10-3	.	TRBJ2-5	CAISGIPGETQYF	TGTGCCATCAGTGGGATCCCGGGGGAGACCCAGTACTTC
.	TRBV7-9	TRBD1	TRBJ1-1	CASSTRTGPNTEAFF	TGTGCCAGTAGTACTAGGACAGGGCCAAACACTGAAGCTTTCTTT
.	TRBV9	.	TRBJ1-5	CASSESGHGLNQPQHF	TGTGCCAGCAGTGAATCGGGGCACGGCCTCAATCAGCCCCAGCATTTT
.	TRBV7-9	TRBD1	TRBJ2-7	CASSLRDSQYYEQYF	TGTGCCAGCAGTTTAAGGGACAGCCAGTACTACGAGCAGTACTTC
few	TRBV7-2	.	TRBJ1-1	CASSQLATPNTEAFF	TGTGCCAGCAGCCAGCTCGCGACACCGAACACTGAAGCTTTCTTT
.	TRBV7-2	.	TRBJ2-7	CASSLLRDELYEQYF	TGTGCCAGCAGCTTACTCCGGGACGAACTTTACGAGCAGTACTTC
.	TRBV29-1	.	TRBJ1-2	CSVSDGNYGYTF	TGCAGCGTCTCGGACGGTAACTATGGCTACACCTTC
.	TRBV20-1	TRBD1	TRBJ1-1	CSARDRTGWKHTEAFF	TGCAGTGCTAGAGATAGGACAGGGTGGAAGCACACTGAAGCTTTCTTT
.	TRBV20-1	.	TRBJ2-7	CSAREGQYF	TGCAGTGCTAGAGAGGGGCAGTACTTC
.	TRBV12-3/TRBV12-4	TRBD1	TRBJ2-7	CASGVTGGDYEQYF	TGTGCCAGCGGCGTGACAGGGGGCGACTACGAGCAGTACTTC
.	TRBV7-9	.	TRBJ1-4	CASSLLVRRTPTNEKLFF	TGTGCCAGCAGCTTATTGGTTCGTCGGACCCCAACTAATGAAAAACTGTTTTTT
.	TRBV20-1	TRBD1	TRBJ1-2	CSASAGQGRADYTF	TGCAGTGCTTCCGCCGGACAGGGACGGGCTGACTACACCTTC
many	TRBV2	TRBD1	TRBJ2-7	CASNRDREGEQYF	TGTGCCAGCAATCGGGACAGGGAGGGCGAGCAGTACTTC
.	TRBV10-3	.	TRBJ1-2	CASSERAFGYGYTF	TGTGCCAGCAGTGAGAGAGCCTTTGGGTATGGCTACACCTTC
once	TRBV7-6	.	TRBJ2-1	CASSLEQGNEQFF	TGTGCCAGCAGCCTCGAACAGGGCAATGAGCAGTTCTTC
few	TRBV19	.	TRBJ1-2	CATTSGAPYGYTF	TGTGCCACAACTTCCGGGGCCCCCTATGGCTACACCTTC
many	TRBV7-8	.	TRBJ1-5	CASSLESQPQHF	TGTGCCAGCAGCTTAGAGTCCCAGCCCCAGCATTTT
.	TRBV7-2	.	TRBJ1-3	CASSDTIYF	TGTGCCAGCAGCGACACCATATATTTT
.	TRBV6-4	TRBD1	TRBJ2-7	CASSDGPTRDRGTHEQYF	TGTGCCAGCAGTGACGGGCCCACTAGGGACAGGGGGACGCACGAGCAGTACTTC
.	TRBV7-3	TRBD2	TRBJ2-6	CASSTGTSGIVLTF	TGTGCCAGCAGCACCGGGACTAGCGGGATTGTCCTGACTTTC
few	TRBV11-2	TRBD1	TRBJ1-1	CASSLGRDRAVRNTEAFF	TGTGCCAGCAGCTTAGGCCGGGACAGGGCCGTTCGGAACACTGAAGCTTTCTTT
.	TRBV25-1	.	TRBJ1-2	CACKLYRDIANYGYTF	TGTGCCTGCAAACTATACCGGGACATCGCTAACTATGGCTACACCTTC
once	TRBV20-1	.	TRBJ1-6	CSARVLAGDNSPLHF	TGCAGTGCTAGAGTGTTGGCAGGGGATAATTCACCCCTCCACTTT
.	TRBV25-1	.	TRBJ2-2	CASSPFGTSNTGELFF	TGTGCCAGCTCACCGTTTGGCACCTCGAACACCGGGGAGCTGTTTTTT
many	TRBV7-2	.	TRBJ1-6	CASSPRGALTPLHF	TGTGCCAGCAGCCCACGGGGGGCGCTCACACCCCTCCACTTT
few	TRBV9	.	TRBJ1-5	CASSLKPRVSNQPQHF	TGTGCCAGCAGTCTGAAGCCCAGAGTTAGCAATCAGCCCCAGCATTTT
.	TRBV24-1	.	TRBJ1-2	CATSDRGTRDSYTF	TGTGCCACCAGTGACCGCGGGACAAGGGATAGCTACACCTTC
.	TRBV5-1	TRBD1	TRBJ1-4	CASSTGEPNEKLFF	TGCGCCAGCAGCACAGGGGAGCCTAATGAAAAACTGTTTTTT
few	TRBV6-5	.	TRBJ2-5	CASSPRLVSQETQYF	TGTGCCAGCAGCCCCAGACTAGTATCCCAAGAGACCCAGTACTTC
.	TRBV7-9	TRBD1	TRBJ1-4	CASSPGTQGAGEKLFF	TGTGCCAGCAGCCCCGGGACGCAGGGGGCTGGGGAAAAACTGTTTTTT
few	TRBV29-1	TRBD2	TRBJ2-7	CSVTLGGSVYEQYF	TGCAGCGTCACCCTCGGCGGGAGCGTCTACGAGCAGTACTTC
.	TRBV2	TRBD1	TRBJ1-5	CASSYGGQGPNQPQHF	TGTGCCAGCAGTTACGGGGGACAGGGACCGAATCAGCCCCAGCATTTT
.	TRBV11-2	.	TRBJ2-3	CASSLDSASTDTQYF	TGTGCCAGCAGCTTAGACAGCGCAAGCACAGATACGCAGTATTTT
.	TRBV12-3/TRBV12-4	TRBD1	TRBJ1-3	CASSFTGVGNTIYF	TGTGCCAGCAGTTTCACAGGGGTTGGAAACACCATATATTTT
.	TRBV29-1	.	TRBJ1-5	CSSYRVGQPQHF	TGCAGCAGTTACAGGGTGGGCCAGCCCCAGCATTTT
few	TRBV10-2	.	TRBJ2-6	CASSPYISGANVLTF	TGCGCCAGCAGTCCTTACATCTCTGGGGCCAACGTCCTGACTTTC
many	TRBV10-3	.	TRBJ2-5	CAISGGSGQETQYF	TGTGCCATCAGTGGGGGCAGCGGCCAAGAGACCCAGTACTTC
.	TRBV7-9	.	TRBJ1-1	CASSLNSQADVTEAFF	TGTGCCAGCAGCTTAAACAGCCAAGCCGACGTGACTGAAGCTTTCTTT